The sequence of this T cell receptor beta chain was determined in a study of neoadjuvant anti-PD-1 for oral cavity cancer. Most PBMC samples had around 480 ng input DNA in six replicates. This table comes from immunoSEQ multiplex PCR, and its TCRdb copy is limited to in-frame clones, with some not included. Found here are 15,000 or so clones, about 67% of them singletons; the top ten hold 2.5% to 3.5%. This clone was counted only a few times. The germline V and J ends were trimmed by 1 base and 8 bases, with 14 bases remaining between them. There are 14 residues in the CDR3. Germline values: CDR1 GTSNPN, CDR2 SVGIG (reference sequence).

The sequenced sample was PBMCs, obtained before nivolumab (anti-PD-1) treatment. V and J are TRBV30 and TRBJ1-4; no reliable D call. This clonotype was sampled from a person aged 35-79 years with oral cavity squamous cell carcinoma. CDR3: CAWSASPLREKLFF. The DNA of the CDR3 is TGTGCCTGGAGTGCATCCCCACTACGGGAAAAACTGTTTTTT.